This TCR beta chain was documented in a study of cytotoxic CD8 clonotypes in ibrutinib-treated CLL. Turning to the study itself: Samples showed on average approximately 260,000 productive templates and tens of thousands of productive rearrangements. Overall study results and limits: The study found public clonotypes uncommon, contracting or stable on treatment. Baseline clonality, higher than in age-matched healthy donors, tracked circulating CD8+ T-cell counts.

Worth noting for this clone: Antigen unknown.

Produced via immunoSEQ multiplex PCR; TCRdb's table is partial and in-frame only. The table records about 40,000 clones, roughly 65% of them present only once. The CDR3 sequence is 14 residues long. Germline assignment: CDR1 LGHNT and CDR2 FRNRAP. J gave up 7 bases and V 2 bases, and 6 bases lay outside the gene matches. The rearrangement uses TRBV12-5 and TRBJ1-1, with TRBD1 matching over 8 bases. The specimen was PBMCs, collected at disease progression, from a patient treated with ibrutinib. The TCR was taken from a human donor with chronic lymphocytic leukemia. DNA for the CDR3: TGTGCTAGTGGTTTGAGGACAGGGCCTTATGAAGCTTTCTTT. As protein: CASGLRTGPYEAFF.